Shown below are 4 T cell receptor beta chains from a single sample sequenced in a study of T cells after yellow fever vaccination. TCRdb ran MiXCR on the 5' RACE reads and lists one entry per CDR3 protein. The sample yields tens of thousands of distinct CDR3 sequences, approximately 6.2% seen once. This specimen was CD4+ T cells sorted from PBMCs, taken more than 14 days after the first yellow fever vaccination. These TCRs come from a man aged 18 to 35 who received the YFV17D yellow fever vaccine.

This clonotype showed up many times. V and J are TRBV20-1 and TRBJ1-5, with 7 bases fitting TRBD1. The CDR3 has 13 residues. Germline V gene lookup returns CDR1 DFQATT and CDR2 SNEGSKA (reference sequence). V lost 3 bases and J lost 6; bases outside the gene matches: 5. The CDR3 DNA is TGCAGTGCTAGGTTAGGGGGCGGTCAGCCCCAGCATTTT. Amino acid sequence: CSARLGGGQPQHF.

Concerning this clonotype: A much more abundant neighbour one base away suggests this may be a read error. The V call is TRBV12-3 or TRBV12-4, the J call TRBJ1-5; tentatively, D is TRBD1 (6 bases). The CDR3 has 15 amino acids. CDR3 bases: TGTGCCAGCAGTTTCTCGCGGGGGGGCAAACAGCCCCAGCATTTT. It codes for CASSFSRGGKQPQHF.

In this sample, this clonotype turned up many times. V and J are TRBV6-5 and TRBJ1-1, with D perhaps matching TRBD1 (5 bases). The CDR3 has 13 amino acids. Germline V CDR1 and CDR2: MNHEY, SVGAGI. The ends were cut back, 7 bases at V and 3 bases at J, with 12 bases in the middle. In DNA form, the CDR3 reads TGTGCCAGCATCACCTCCAGGGACACTGAAGCTTTCTTT. Its protein is CASITSRDTEAFF.

This clonotype was observed at least ten times. This chain uses TRBV30 with TRBJ2-5; a weak D match, TRBD2 (7 bases). This CDR3 spans 16 amino acids. Trimming left V 0 bases short and J 0 bases short, with 14 bases between. Germline lookup yields CDR1 GTSNPN and CDR2 SVGIG (reference sequence). The chain's CDR3 is CAWSVGGGLYQETQYF. The DNA of the CDR3 is TGTGCCTGGAGTGTGGGCGGGGGCCTGTACCAAGAGACCCAGTACTTC. Looking up the rest from reference TRBV30 and TRBJ2-5 gives the full variable domain: SQTIHQWPATLVQPVGSPLSLECTVEGTSNPNLYWYRQAAGRGLQLLFYSVGIGQISSEVPQNLSASRPQDRQFILSSKKLLLSDSGFYLCAWSVGGGLYQETQYFGPGTRLLVL.